This T cell receptor (beta chain) came from a study of T cells after yellow fever vaccination. Whole-study context: Fractions of low cell number were prepared using SMART-Seq v4 Ultra Low Input. General study findings and limits: Contamination by abundant bulk-population clonotypes could be present in FACS-sorted repertoires. Peak timing came faster in the weaker secondary response, day 5 versus 15.

J lost 7 bases, V lost 8 bases, and 13 bases had no gene match. Germline assignment: CDR1 KGHSH and CDR2 LQKENI. This CDR3 comprises 14 residues. This clonotype was observed at least ten times. As yet, its antigen is unknown. The 5'RACE template-switching step produced TCR cDNA and added a universal primer site and UMIs. TCRdb itself ran the 5' RACE reads through MiXCR, one entry per CDR3 protein. The data contain roughly 120,000 distinct CDR3 sequences, 6% to 8% of them singletons. This material consisted of CD4+ T cells sorted from PBMCs, taken more than 8 days after the first yellow fever vaccination. The chain is built from TRBV18 and TRBJ1-2, with TRBD1 identical over 7 bases. This clonotype was sampled from a man younger than 30 who received the YFV17D yellow fever vaccine. CDR3 sequence (DNA): TGTGCCAGCCTTGGGGACAGCGGTCCCTCTGGCTACACCTTC. The encoded protein is CASLGDSGPSGYTF.